The 20 T cell receptor beta chains presented below share a single source sample, sequenced in a study of cytomegalovirus exposure and HLA in healthy donors. PCR amplification relied on 60 Vbeta primers (plus 13 Jbeta primers). Sequencing was performed with immunoSEQ multiplex PCR; in TCRdb, only in-frame clones are kept and a portion is missing. Among fewer than 200,000 clones, 60% to 85% were seen once, and the ten largest hold about 4%. Sequencing used PBMCs. The receptors stem from a man aged 25 to 45 in good health and CMV-seropositive.

The chain recombines TRBV5-6 with TRBJ2-7; D possibly corresponds to TRBD2 (7 bases). The CDR3 contains 14 residues. Trimming took 4 bases from V and 2 from J, leaving 13 bases between them. Germline lookup yields CDR1 SGHDT and CDR2 YYEEEE. CDR3 residues: CASSGGGSTYEQYF. CDR3 DNA sequence: TGTGCCAGCAGCGGGGGGGGCAGTACCTACGAGCAGTACTTC.

V and J are TRBV2 and TRBJ1-1; 7 nucleotides match TRBD1. J lost 5 bases, V lost 6 bases, and 12 bases had no gene match. Looked up from germline, CDR1 is SNHLY and CDR2 is FYNNEI. This CDR3 has 15 residues. The CDR3 region is CASSQNRQGRTEAFF. The CDR3 DNA reads as TGTGCCAGCAGCCAGAACCGACAGGGACGAACTGAAGCTTTCTTT.

The chain joins TRBV7-9 to TRBJ1-4, with 9 bases that match TRBD1. The CDR3 spans 14 residues. V shed 5 bases, J shed 8 bases, and the junction held 6 bases outside the gene matches. Germline loops: CDR1 SEHNR, CDR2 FQNEAQ (reference sequence). CDR3 sequence reads: CASSPGTGNEKLFF. In DNA form, the CDR3 reads TGTGCCAGCAGCCCTGGGACAGGGAACGAAAAACTGTTTTTT.

The gene calls are TRBV6-5 and TRBJ1-1; D might be TRBD1 (5 bases). V lost 4 bases and J 5 bases, leaving 17 bases between the germline ends. This CDR3 spans 15 amino acids. CDR1 is MNHEY, CDR2 SVGAGI, per germline. CDR3 protein: CASSSPKRGGTEAFF. CDR3 sequence (DNA): TGTGCCAGCAGTTCCCCGAAGAGGGGAGGGACTGAAGCTTTCTTT.

V and J are TRBV5-1 and TRBJ1-2, with D tentatively TRBD1 (5 bases). Trimming took 0 bases from V and 5 from J, leaving 20 bases between them. CDR3 length: 17 residues. The germline V gene has CDR1 SGHRS and CDR2 YFSETQ. This CDR3 reads CASSLGALRQTSYGYTF. DNA of the CDR3: TGCGCCAGCAGCTTGGGGGCCTTGAGACAGACCAGTTATGGCTACACCTTC.

The J gene is TRBJ2-7, the V gene TRBV27; 7 bases line up with TRBD1. Unmatched junction bases numbered 3, after V lost 2 bases and J lost 5 bases. CDR3 length equals 13 residues. Germline CDR1 reads MNHEY; CDR2 reads SMNVEV (reference sequence). The DNA of the CDR3 is TGTGCCAGCAGTTTAACAGGGGTGGACGAGCAGTACTTC. It codes for CASSLTGVDEQYF.

In this sample, this clone turned up once. V usage is TRBV5-1 and J usage is TRBJ2-5; 9 bases match TRBD1. CDR3 length: 15 amino acids. From germline, CDR1 is SGHRS and CDR2 YFSETQ. Unmatched junction bases numbered 4, after V lost 4 bases and J lost 0 bases. DNA of the CDR3: TGCGCCAGCAGCACCGGGACAGGGTACCAAGAGACCCAGTACTTC. Protein: CASSTGTGYQETQYF. The full variable domain, completed using reference TRBV5-1 and TRBJ2-5, is KAGVTQTPRYLIKTRGQQVTLSCSPISGHRSVSWYQQTPGQGLQFLFEYFSETQRNKGNFPGRFSGRQFSNSRSEMNVSTLELGDSALYLCASSTGTGYQETQYFGPGTRLLVL.

The chain combines TRBV5-5 with TRBJ1-2, with no clear D. Deletions cut 0 bases from V and 4 bases from J, with 7 bases between. Germline V CDR1 and CDR2: SGHKS, YYEKEE (reference sequence). The CDR3 is made up of 13 amino acids. CDR3: CASSLDSGYGYTF. As DNA, the CDR3 is TGTGCCAGCAGCTTGGACAGTGGCTATGGCTACACCTTC.

This chain connects TRBV13 to TRBJ2-1; a possible D gene is TRBD2 (7 bases). The germline gives CDR1 PRHDT, CDR2 FYEKMQ (reference sequence). The CDR3 runs to 20 residues. V gave up 0 bases and J gave up 1 base, with 22 bases separating them. The DNA for the CDR3 is TGTGCCAGCAGCTTAGGCCATTGGTTTGGCGGGGGCGCTTCCTACAATGAGCAGTTCTTC. Protein: CASSLGHWFGGGASYNEQFF.

The rearrangement joins TRBV2 to TRBJ2-3; D gene ambiguous. CDR1 SNHLY and CDR2 FYNNEI come from the germline V gene. The CDR3 covers 13 residues. V was trimmed by 5 bases and J by 1 base, leaving 7 bases between them. This CDR3 is CASSPQGTDTQYF. As DNA, the CDR3 is TGTGCCAGCAGTCCCCAGGGCACAGATACGCAGTATTTT.

The CDR3 DNA reads as TGCAGCGTTGAACCGACAGGGGGTTGGTATGGCTACACCTTC. Encoded protein: CSVEPTGGWYGYTF. This rearrangement joins TRBV29-1 to TRBJ1-2, with TRBD1 identical over 9 bases. CDR1 is SQVTM, CDR2 ANQGSEA, per germline. After removal of 2 bases from V and 5 bases from J, the junction contained 6 bases not matched to a gene. This CDR3 region has 14 residues.

The chain joins TRBV7-2 to TRBJ2-5, with 8 nucleotides matching TRBD2. Germline V gene lookup returns CDR1 SGHTA and CDR2 FQGNSA. The V gene end was trimmed by 4 bases and the J gene end by 1 base; junction bases not matched to a gene: 11. The CDR3 spans 17 residues. The CDR3 here is CASSSPPHLAGQETQYF. In DNA form, the CDR3 reads TGTGCCAGCAGCTCCCCGCCTCATCTAGCGGGCCAAGAGACCCAGTACTTC.

This sequence joins TRBV5-1 and TRBJ2-7; D possibly corresponds to TRBD1 (6 bases). This CDR3 is 16 amino acids long. The V end was cut by 4 bases, the J end by 3 bases, with 20 bases between. Germline V lookup: CDR1 SGHRS, CDR2 YFSETQ. CDR3 nucleotides: TGCGCCAGCAGCCCGGATACGACAGGATCCTACTACGAGCAGTACTTC. It specifies CASSPDTTGSYYEQYF.

The rearrangement uses TRBV16 and TRBJ2-7; the D gene is possibly TRBD2 (5 bases). The CDR3 has 13 amino acids. Trimming took 0 bases from V and 7 from J, leaving 10 bases between them. CDR1 and CDR2 from the germline V gene are KGHSY and FQNENV. In DNA, the CDR3 is TGTGCCAGCAGCCAATCGAGTCGCGGGGAGCAGTACTTC. It translates to CASSQSSRGEQYF. Together with reference TRBV16 and TRBJ2-7, the CDR3 gives the full variable domain: GEEVAQTPKHLVRGEGQKAKLYCAPIKGHSYVFWYQQVLKNEFKFLISFQNENVFDETGMPKERFSAKCLPNSPCSLEIQATKLEDSAVYFCASSQSSRGEQYFGPGTRLTVT.

This clone was detected once. The rearrangement uses TRBV15 and TRBJ1-1; TRBD1 matches 7 bases. The germline V gene has CDR1 LNHNV and CDR2 YYDKDF (reference sequence). The CDR3 has 15 residues. J was trimmed by 3 bases and V by 3 bases; bases with no gene match: 7. As DNA, the CDR3 is TGTGCCACCAGCAGTCGGAGACAGGGCGACACTGAAGCTTTCTTT. Its translation: CATSSRRQGDTEAFF.

The V gene is TRBV18, the J gene TRBJ2-7; tentative D call: TRBD2 (5 bases). Germline values: CDR1 KGHSH, CDR2 LQKENI. The CDR3 contains 12 residues. Trimming removed 6 bases from V and 6 bases from J, with 12 bases in between. The CDR3 loop reads CASSPVAGEQYF. CDR3 DNA: TGTGCCAGCTCCCCCGTTGCGGGCGAGCAGTACTTC.

The DNA for the CDR3 is TGTGCCAGCAGTTTGTTACCCCCTCGGGGGTATGGTTACGAGCAGTACTTC. This gives the protein CASSLLPPRGYGYEQYF. The chain links TRBV27 to TRBJ2-7; D is possibly TRBD2 (6 bases). V was clipped by 3 bases and J by 4 bases, with 22 bases between them. CDR3 length: 17 residues. CDR1 is MNHEY and CDR2 is SMNVEV in the germline V gene (reference sequence).

This clone was recorded a few times. The chain carries TRBV6-1 and TRBJ2-7, with D hard to call. Per germline, CDR1 MNHNS and CDR2 SASEGT. The ends were cut back, 2 bases at V and 3 bases at J, with 5 bases in the middle. The CDR3 length is 12 residues. The chain's CDR3 is CASSENGYEQYF. The CDR3 nucleotides read TGTGCCAGCAGTGAAAACGGCTACGAGCAGTACTTC.

This clone has a handful of counts. The chain has TRBV7-2 and TRBJ2-2, with TRBD2 matching over 8 bases. In germline, CDR1 is SGHTA, CDR2 FQGNSA. The junction had 3 bases not matched to a gene; V was cut back by 4 bases and J by 5 bases. This CDR3 is 14 amino acids long. CDR3 coding DNA: TGTGCCAGCAGCTACCCGGGGGGGACCGGGGAGCTGTTTTTT. Its protein product is CASSYPGGTGELFF.

The J gene is TRBJ2-7, the V gene TRBV7-9, with 8 bases aligning to TRBD1. The germline V gene has CDR1 SEHNR and CDR2 FQNEAQ (reference sequence). Germline trimming cut 5 bases from V and 3 bases from J; bases unmatched to any gene: 15. This CDR3 contains 17 residues. The CDR3 DNA sequence: TGTGCCAGCAGCGACGGCCGGAGGACAGGGAGTAGCTACGAGCAGTACTTC. Amino acids: CASSDGRRTGSSYEQYF.